The 24 T cell receptor beta chains presented below share a single source sample, sequenced in a study of PD-L1 blockade in urothelial cancer. The assay was immunoSEQ multiplex PCR, and TCRdb's table has in-frame clones only and misses some. The table records about 72,000 clones, about 86% of them present only once. The time point is: pretreatment peripheral blood. Sequenced material: PBMCs, taken around atezolizumab (anti-PD-L1) treatment. The receptor source for this set is a man in his sixties with urothelial cancer.

The rearrangement uses TRBV7-2 and TRBJ2-3, with 9 nucleotides matching TRBD2. With 7 bases clipped from V and 1 base from J, the junction kept 9 bases outside the gene matches. This CDR3 contains 16 residues. Germline V gene sequence: CDR1 SGHTA, CDR2 FQGNSA. CDR3 region: CASTDPSGVGTDTQYF. The DNA for the CDR3 is TGTGCCAGCACCGACCCTAGCGGGGTAGGCACAGATACGCAGTATTTT.

The V call is TRBV11-3, the J call TRBJ1-3; D remains ambiguous. The CDR3 length is 15 residues. V was clipped by 1 base and J by 0 bases, with 7 bases between them. Germline V gene data show CDR1 as SGHNT and CDR2 as YENEEA. Here the CDR3 reads CASSLGRSSGNTIYF. The CDR3 DNA is TGTGCCAGCAGCTTAGGCCGGAGCTCTGGAAACACCATATATTTT.

The chain joins TRBV2 to TRBJ1-5; TRBD1 is a possible D gene (5 bases). Between the trimmed V and J ends, which lost 4 bases and 4 bases, there was a span of 11 bases. This CDR3 has 14 residues. Germline CDR1 SNHLY, CDR2 FYNNEI. The CDR3 sequence is CASSVLGGNQPQHF. CDR3 coding DNA: TGTGCCAGCAGTGTCCTCGGGGGGAATCAGCCCCAGCATTTT.

V gene TRBV11-2 combines with J gene TRBJ2-5; TRBD2 matches at 16 bases. This CDR3 is 16 amino acids long. Trimming cost V 5 bases and J 5 bases; bases outside gene matches: 5. Per germline, CDR1 SGHAT and CDR2 FQNNGV. The CDR3 is CASSPGTSGGDETQYF. The CDR3 nucleotides are TGTGCCAGCAGCCCAGGGACTAGCGGGGGGGACGAGACCCAGTACTTC.

CDR3 nucleotide sequence: TGCGCCAGCAGCGAGCGGGCAGGGTCGTCCGGGGCCAACGTCCTGACTTTC. Translated: CASSERAGSSGANVLTF. The chain couples TRBV5-1 to TRBJ2-6; a possible D gene is TRBD2 (6 bases). The CDR3 extends over 17 amino acids. Germline V gene data show CDR1 as SGHRS and CDR2 as YFSETQ. Trimming shortened V by 4 bases and J by 4 bases, and 18 bases separated the two germline ends.

J is TRBJ1-2 and V is TRBV6-5, with TRBD1 matching 8 bases. V trimming: 6 bases; J trimming: 4 bases; junction bases outside the gene matches: 4. Germline loops: CDR1 MNHEY, CDR2 SVGAGI. This CDR3 contains 13 residues. The CDR3 region has the DNA TGTGCCAGCAGACAGGGGGGTGTCTATGGCTACACCTTC. Its protein is CASRQGGVYGYTF.

The V and J genes are TRBV30 and TRBJ2-2, with D perhaps matching TRBD1 (6 bases). The CDR3 consists of 15 residues. V lost 7 bases to trimming and J lost 4 bases, with 19 bases between them. Germline V gene sequence: CDR1 GTSNPN, CDR2 SVGIG (reference sequence). This chain's CDR3 is CASTGDTPGTGELFF. The DNA of the CDR3 is TGTGCCTCGACTGGGGACACCCCGGGCACCGGGGAGCTGTTTTTT.

V and J are TRBV9 and TRBJ1-2; D is uncertain. The CDR3 runs to 13 residues. V lost 4 bases and J lost 8, with 15 bases in between. Germline-derived CDR1 and CDR2 are SGDLS and YYNGEE. The CDR3 spells CASSTHGVGGYTF. DNA for the CDR3: TGTGCCAGCAGCACCCACGGGGTGGGAGGCTACACCTTC.

The chain uses TRBV7-2 and TRBJ1-1; tentative D call: TRBD1 (5 bases). The CDR3 has 14 amino acids. CDR1 and CDR2 (germline): SGHTA, FQGNSA. Trimming cost V 1 base and J 4 bases, with 10 bases left between them. CDR3 sequence (DNA): TGTGCCAGCAGCTTAGAGGGCAGGGCCACTGAAGCTTTCTTT. Its protein is CASSLEGRATEAFF.

The chain combines TRBV6-1 with TRBJ2-6; 7 positions match TRBD1. Germline CDR1 and CDR2: MNHNS and SASEGT. The CDR3 sequence is 13 residues long. V was clipped by 8 bases and J by 2 bases; unmatched bases: 0. The CDR3 DNA reads as TGTGCCAGCGGACAGGCTGGGGCCAACGTCCTGACTTTC. Protein product: CASGQAGANVLTF.

This chain connects TRBV6-1 to TRBJ2-2; 9 nucleotides agree with TRBD1. The CDR3 extends over 15 amino acids. CDR1 is MNHNS, CDR2 SASEGT, per germline. The trim removed 6 bases at V and 6 bases at J, leaving 8 bases unmatched. The CDR3 reads CASRVPGQGSGELFF. The CDR3 DNA follows: TGTGCCAGCAGGGTTCCGGGACAGGGATCCGGGGAGCTGTTTTTT.

V usage is TRBV7-8 and J usage is TRBJ1-1; possibly TRBD1 for D (5 bases). CDR3 length: 15 amino acids. Germline values: CDR1 SGHVS, CDR2 FQNEAQ. V lost 5 bases, J lost 6 bases, and 19 bases lay in between. The CDR3 reads CASSPHQGANSEAFF. The CDR3 region has the DNA TGTGCCAGCAGCCCCCACCAAGGGGCTAACTCTGAAGCTTTCTTT.

Only a few counts were recorded for this clone. The CDR3: CASSQGLAGGRYEQYF. Here the CDR3 DNA reads TGTGCCAGCAGCCAAGGGCTAGCGGGGGGCCGGTACGAGCAGTACTTC. The chain joins TRBV14 to TRBJ2-7, with 11 bases identical to TRBD2. Per germline, CDR1 SGHDN and CDR2 FVKESK. With 1 base clipped from V and 4 bases from J, the junction kept 6 bases outside the gene matches. The CDR3 is made up of 16 amino acids.

The chain couples TRBV5-6 to TRBJ1-6, with 7 positions matching TRBD1. The CDR3 runs to 14 residues. Germline assignment: CDR1 SGHDT and CDR2 YYEEEE. Trimming took 0 bases from V and 9 from J; bases not matched to a gene: 3. As DNA, the CDR3 is TGTGCCAGCAGCTTGGGACAGGGAGGTTCACCCCTCCACTTT. This translates into CASSLGQGGSPLHF. Complete variable domain (other parts from reference TRBV5-6 and TRBJ1-6): DAGVTQSPTHLIKTRGQQVTLRCSPKSGHDTVSWYQQALGQGPQFIFQYYEEEERQRGNFPDRFSGHQFPNYSSELNVNALLLGDSALYLCASSLGQGGSPLHFGNGTRLTVT.

The rearrangement joins TRBV4-1 to TRBJ1-4, with D hard to call. Deletions cut 2 bases from V and 5 bases from J, with 12 bases between. The CDR3 has 15 amino acids. Germline CDR1 MGHRA, CDR2 YSYEKL. In nucleotides, the CDR3 is TGCGCCAGCAGCCAAAACATAGGAGGCAATGAAAAACTGTTTTTT. This translates into CASSQNIGGNEKLFF.

The rearrangement uses TRBV5-6 and TRBJ2-7; D remains ambiguous. Germline CDR1 SGHDT, CDR2 YYEEEE. This CDR3 has 12 residues. V dropped 0 bases and J dropped 4 bases, with 5 bases sitting between them. DNA for the CDR3: TGTGCCAGCAGCTTGGGAGTTTACGAGCAGTACTTC. Amino acids: CASSLGVYEQYF.

The rearrangement links TRBV12-5 to TRBJ2-3; no clear D. Per the germline V gene, CDR1 is LGHNT and CDR2 is FRNRAP. This CDR3 is 15 amino acids long. Deletions cut 1 base from V and 4 bases from J, with 12 bases between. The CDR3 protein is CASGLGAQAADTQYF. The CDR3 DNA follows: TGTGCTAGTGGTTTGGGGGCTCAGGCCGCAGATACGCAGTATTTT.

This clone showed up just a few times. This rearrangement joins TRBV2 to TRBJ2-1; D gene ambiguous. This CDR3 comprises 15 residues. Germline V gene data show CDR1 as SNHLY and CDR2 as FYNNEI. Trimming cost V 2 bases and J 0 bases, with 8 bases left between them. The CDR3 sequence is CASSESHSSYNEQFF. CDR3 in DNA: TGTGCCAGCAGTGAATCCCATAGCTCCTACAATGAGCAGTTCTTC.

J is TRBJ2-1 and V is TRBV19, with 14 bases identical to TRBD2. In germline, CDR1 is LNHDA, CDR2 SQIVND (reference sequence). This CDR3 is built from 15 residues. V shed 5 bases and J 3 bases; nucleotides not matched to a gene: 0. CDR3 protein: CASSGTSGGYNEQFF. The CDR3 DNA follows: TGTGCCAGTAGTGGGACTAGCGGGGGCTACAATGAGCAGTTCTTC.

This rearrangement joins TRBV29-1 to TRBJ2-1; weak D call: TRBD2 (7 bases). Germline V CDR1 and CDR2: SQVTM, ANQGSEA. The V end lost 7 bases, the J end lost 8 bases, and 12 bases lay between the germline ends. This CDR3 comprises 11 residues. The chain's CDR3 is CSAGGGHEQFF. The CDR3 DNA is TGCAGCGCTGGGGGGGGCCATGAGCAGTTCTTC.

The rearrangement joins TRBV5-5 to TRBJ1-5; 11 bases fit TRBD1. The germline V gene has CDR1 SGHKS and CDR2 YYEKEE (reference sequence). Germline trimming cut 3 bases from V and 1 base from J; bases unmatched to any gene: 12. The CDR3 covers 19 residues. The CDR3 sequence is CASSYGQGAVIQSNQPQHF. The CDR3 DNA reads TGTGCCAGCAGCTACGGACAGGGGGCCGTAATTCAAAGCAATCAGCCCCAGCATTTT.

The chain carries TRBV7-9 and TRBJ1-6; D might be TRBD1 (6 bases). The CDR3 contains 14 residues. Germline assignment: CDR1 SEHNR and CDR2 FQNEAQ (reference sequence). The V and J ends lost 6 bases and 5 bases respectively, with 11 bases between them. CDR3 amino acids: CASRAGVDNSPLHF. DNA for the CDR3: TGTGCCAGCAGGGCAGGGGTGGATAATTCACCCCTCCACTTT.

This chain links TRBV19 with TRBJ1-5; 8 positions agree with TRBD1. The CDR3 totals 18 residues. Germline V gives CDR1 LNHDA, CDR2 SQIVND (reference sequence). The junction had 12 bases not matched to a gene; V was cut back by 4 bases and J by 1 base. CDR3 in amino acids: CASSKGRTGSWSNQPQHF. The CDR3, as DNA: TGTGCCAGTAGTAAGGGCCGGACAGGGTCTTGGAGCAATCAGCCCCAGCATTTT.

DNA of the CDR3: TGTGCCAGCAGCTTGTTTTCGGGGGGGCCAGAGACCCAGTACTTC. Its translation: CASSLFSGGPETQYF. The chain employs TRBV5-4 and TRBJ2-5; 8 bases agree with TRBD2. CDR1 SGHNT and CDR2 YYREEE come from the germline V gene (reference sequence). The junction had 6 bases not matched to a gene; V was cut back by 1 base and J by 4 bases. The CDR3 spans 15 residues.